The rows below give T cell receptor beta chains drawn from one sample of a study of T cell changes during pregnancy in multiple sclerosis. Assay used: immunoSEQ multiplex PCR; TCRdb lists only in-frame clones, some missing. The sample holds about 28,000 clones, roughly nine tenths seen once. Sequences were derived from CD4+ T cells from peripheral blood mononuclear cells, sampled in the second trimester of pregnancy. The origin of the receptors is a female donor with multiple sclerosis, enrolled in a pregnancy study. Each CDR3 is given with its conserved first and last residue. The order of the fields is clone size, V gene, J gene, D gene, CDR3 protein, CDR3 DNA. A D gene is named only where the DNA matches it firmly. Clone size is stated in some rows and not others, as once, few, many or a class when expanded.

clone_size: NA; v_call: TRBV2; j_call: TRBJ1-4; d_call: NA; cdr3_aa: CASSRTGIRNEKLFF; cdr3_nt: TGTGCCAGCAGTAGAACAGGGATCCGAAATGAAAAACTGTTTTTT
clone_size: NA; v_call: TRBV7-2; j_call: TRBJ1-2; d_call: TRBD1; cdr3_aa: CATVRTGNYGYTF; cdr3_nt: TGTGCCACCGTCCGGACAGGCAACTATGGCTACACCTTC
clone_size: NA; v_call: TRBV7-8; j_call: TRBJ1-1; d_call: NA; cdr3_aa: CASSLALGQGNTEAFF; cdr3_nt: TGTGCCAGCAGCTTAGCGCTGGGCCAGGGGAACACTGAAGCTTTCTTT
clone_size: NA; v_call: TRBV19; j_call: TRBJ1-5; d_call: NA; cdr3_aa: CASSLMTGNYQPQHF; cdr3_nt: TGTGCCAGTAGTCTAATGACGGGGAATTATCAGCCCCAGCATTTT
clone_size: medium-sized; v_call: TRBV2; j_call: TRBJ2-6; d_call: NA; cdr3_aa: CASSDSVLTF; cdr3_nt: TGTGCCAGCAGTGACAGCGTCCTGACTTTC
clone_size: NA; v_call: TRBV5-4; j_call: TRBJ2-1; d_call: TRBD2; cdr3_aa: CASSETSGGSYNEQFF; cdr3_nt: TGTGCCAGCAGCGAAACTAGCGGGGGGTCCTACAATGAGCAGTTCTTC
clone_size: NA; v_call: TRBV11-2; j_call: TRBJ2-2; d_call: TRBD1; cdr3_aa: CASSSGQINTGELFF; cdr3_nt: TGTGCCAGCAGCTCGGGACAGATTAACACCGGGGAGCTGTTTTTT
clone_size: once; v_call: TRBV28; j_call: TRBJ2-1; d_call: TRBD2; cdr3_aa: CASSTLAGGLNEQFF; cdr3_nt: TGTGCCAGCAGTACACTAGCGGGGGGCCTAAATGAGCAGTTCTTC
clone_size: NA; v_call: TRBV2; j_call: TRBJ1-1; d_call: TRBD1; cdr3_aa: CASSTGQGRTEAFF; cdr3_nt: TGTGCCAGCAGTACCGGACAGGGGCGGACTGAAGCTTTCTTT
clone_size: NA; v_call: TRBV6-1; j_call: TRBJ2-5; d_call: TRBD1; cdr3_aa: CASIQGARRETQYF; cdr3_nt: TGTGCCAGTATACAGGGGGCGCGGAGAGAGACCCAGTACTTC
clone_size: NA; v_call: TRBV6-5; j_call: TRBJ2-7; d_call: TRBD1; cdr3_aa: CASSRRPGQIYEQYF; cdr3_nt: TGTGCCAGCAGCCGCCGGCCGGGACAGATATACGAGCAGTACTTC
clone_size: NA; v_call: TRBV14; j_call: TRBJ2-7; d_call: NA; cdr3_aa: CASSQGRQYGEQYF; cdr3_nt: TGTGCCAGCAGCCAAGGCCGACAGTACGGCGAGCAGTACTTC
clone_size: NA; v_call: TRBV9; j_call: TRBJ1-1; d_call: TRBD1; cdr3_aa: CASSVGGTGGRSEAFF; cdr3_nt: TGTGCCAGCAGCGTAGGAGGGACAGGGGGTCGATCTGAAGCTTTCTTT
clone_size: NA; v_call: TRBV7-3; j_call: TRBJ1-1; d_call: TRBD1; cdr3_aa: CASSLTGTDTEAFF; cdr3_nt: TGTGCCAGCAGCTTAACGGGGACAGACACTGAAGCTTTCTTT
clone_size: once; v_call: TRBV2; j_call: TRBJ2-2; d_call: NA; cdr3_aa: CASGGTSYTGELFF; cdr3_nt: TGTGCCAGCGGTGGGACTTCCTACACCGGGGAGCTGTTTTTT
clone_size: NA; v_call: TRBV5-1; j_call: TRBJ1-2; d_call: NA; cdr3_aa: CASSLVSADRSYGYTF; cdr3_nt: TGCGCCAGCAGCTTGGTTTCGGCCGATAGGAGCTATGGCTACACCTTC
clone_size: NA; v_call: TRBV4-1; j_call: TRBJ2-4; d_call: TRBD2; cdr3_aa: CASSHGLENIQYF; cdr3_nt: TGCGCCAGCAGCCACGGACTAGAAAACATTCAGTACTTC
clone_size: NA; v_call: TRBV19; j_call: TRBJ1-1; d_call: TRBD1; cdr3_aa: CASSTNRDRELRAFF; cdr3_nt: TGTGCCAGTAGTACTAACCGGGACAGGGAGTTACGGGCTTTCTTT
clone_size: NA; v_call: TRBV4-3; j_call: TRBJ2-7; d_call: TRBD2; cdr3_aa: CASSQESGLAGGFPYEQYF; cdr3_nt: TGCGCCAGCAGCCAAGAATCGGGACTAGCGGGGGGCTTTCCCTACGAGCAGTACTTC
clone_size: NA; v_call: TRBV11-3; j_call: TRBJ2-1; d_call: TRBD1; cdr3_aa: CASSLGQWTNEQFF; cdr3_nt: TGTGCCAGCAGCTTGGGACAGTGGACCAATGAGCAGTTCTTC
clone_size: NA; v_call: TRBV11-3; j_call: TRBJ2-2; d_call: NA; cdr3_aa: CASSLVYTGELFF; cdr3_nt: TGTGCCAGCAGCTTAGTATACACCGGGGAGCTGTTTTTT
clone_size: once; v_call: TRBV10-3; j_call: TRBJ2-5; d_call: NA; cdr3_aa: CAISESYSKETQYF; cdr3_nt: TGTGCCATCAGTGAGTCGTACAGCAAAGAGACCCAGTACTTC
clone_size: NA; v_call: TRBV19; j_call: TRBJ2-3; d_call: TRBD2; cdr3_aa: CASSISGVAGSTDTQYF; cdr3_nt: TGTGCCAGTAGTATCAGTGGTGTAGCGGGGAGCACAGATACGCAGTATTTT
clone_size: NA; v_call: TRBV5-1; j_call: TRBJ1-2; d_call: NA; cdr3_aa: CASSLVAGLNSNYGYTF; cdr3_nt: TGCGCCAGCAGCTTGGTGGCAGGACTCAACTCTAACTATGGCTACACCTTC
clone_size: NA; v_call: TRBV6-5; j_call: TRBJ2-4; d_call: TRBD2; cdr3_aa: CASSGSGGNIQYF; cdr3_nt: TGTGCCAGCAGTGGATCGGGGGGAAACATTCAGTACTTC
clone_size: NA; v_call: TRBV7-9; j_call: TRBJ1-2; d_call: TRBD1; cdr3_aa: CASSPETGLHYGYTF; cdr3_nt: TGTGCCAGCAGCCCCGAGACAGGGCTGCATTATGGCTACACCTTC
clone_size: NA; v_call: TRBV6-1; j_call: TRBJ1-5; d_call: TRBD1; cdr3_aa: CASSDLRYGTGLYSNQPQHF; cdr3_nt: TGTGCCAGCAGTGATCTTCGATACGGGACAGGGCTCTATAGCAATCAGCCCCAGCATTTT
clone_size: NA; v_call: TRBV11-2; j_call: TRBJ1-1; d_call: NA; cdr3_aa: CASSSRGGTEAFF; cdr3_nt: TGTGCCAGCAGCTCCCGGGGAGGCACTGAAGCTTTCTTT
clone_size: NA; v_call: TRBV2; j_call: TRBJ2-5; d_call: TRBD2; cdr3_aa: CASSGEAGAQETQYF; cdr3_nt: TGTGCCAGCAGTGGAGAAGCGGGGGCCCAAGAGACCCAGTACTTC